The 20 T cell receptor beta chains reported below all come from one sample, sequenced in a study of type 1 regulatory T cells. Each CDR3 protein is one row after TCRdb ran MiXCR on the reads. The sample gives approximately 90,000 distinct CDR3 sequences, less than 40% of which show up once; about 2.4% is in the top ten. The sequencing input was CD4+ T cells, either the whole sample or a sorted fraction (not recorded which). These receptors came from a human donor in good health.

The J gene is TRBJ2-3, the V gene TRBV10-3, with 7 positions matching TRBD2. J was trimmed by 4 bases and V by 11 bases; bases with no gene match: 18. Per the germline V gene, CDR1 is ENHRY and CDR2 is SYGVKD. This CDR3 comprises 16 residues. Written as DNA, the CDR3 is TGTGCCCATGCTCCTCAAAGGGAGGGAGGGGCAGATACGCAGTATTTT. Its protein product is CAHAPQREGGADTQYF.

This clonotype was seen only a few times. This chain connects TRBV5-1 to TRBJ2-4; no clear D gene. CDR3 length equals 13 residues. Germline V gene sequence: CDR1 SGHRS, CDR2 YFSETQ. Between the trimmed V and J ends, which lost 0 bases and 9 bases, there was a span of 10 bases. DNA for the CDR3: TGCGCCAGCAGCTTGGCGCGAGAAGGCATTCAGTACTTC. It yields the protein CASSLAREGIQYF. Using reference TRBV5-1 and TRBJ2-4 for the parts outside the CDR3, the full variable domain is KAGVTQTPRYLIKTRGQQVTLSCSPISGHRSVSWYQQTPGQGLQFLFEYFSETQRNKGNFPGRFSGRQFSNSRSEMNVSTLELGDSALYLCASSLAREGIQYFGAGTRLSVL.

The V and J genes are TRBV20-1 and TRBJ2-5; D is tentatively TRBD1 or TRBD2 (5 bases each). The germline V gene encodes CDR1 DFQATT and CDR2 SNEGSKA (reference sequence). Trimming cost V 4 bases and J 4 bases, with 22 bases left between them. The CDR3 runs to 16 residues. CDR3 DNA: TGCAGTGCTATACCGATACTACGGGGCGGCGTAGAGACCCAGTACTTC. This encodes CSAIPILRGGVETQYF.

V gene TRBV7-9 combines with J gene TRBJ2-1; TRBD2 matches at 7 bases. The V and J ends lost 3 bases and 6 bases, in that order; junction bases with no gene match: 5. This CDR3 comprises 14 residues. Germline CDR1 and CDR2: SEHNR and FQNEAQ (reference sequence). DNA for the CDR3: TGTGCCAGCAGCTTCGGGAGGCTGGCCAATGAGCAGTTCTTC. It encodes CASSFGRLANEQFF.

The V gene is TRBV7-2, the J gene TRBJ1-4; D gene uncertain. The V end was cut by 1 base, the J end by 3 bases, with 9 bases between. From germline, CDR1 is SGHTA and CDR2 FQGNSA. The CDR3 is 15 amino acids. CDR3 region: CASSLVQSSNEKLFF. CDR3 sequence (DNA): TGTGCCAGCAGCTTAGTTCAGTCCTCTAATGAAAAACTGTTTTTT.

The CDR3 DNA reads as TGCAGTGCTAGAGATGTGGCAGTCCGAGTGAGCGATAGCAATCAGCCCCAGCATTTT. This codes for CSARDVAVRVSDSNQPQHF. This chain uses TRBV20-1 with TRBJ1-5; D gene unclear. Germline V lookup: CDR1 DFQATT, CDR2 SNEGSKA (reference sequence). V was trimmed by 0 bases and J by 0 bases, leaving 21 bases between them. The CDR3 spans 19 residues.

The rearrangement links TRBV27 to TRBJ2-1, with D tentatively TRBD1 (5 bases). Trimming removed 2 bases from V and 8 bases from J, with 13 bases in between. Germline-derived CDR1 and CDR2 are MNHEY and SMNVEV (reference sequence). There are 14 residues in the CDR3. For the CDR3, the DNA is TGTGCCAGCAGTTTAGGACATCCTCGCGATGAGCAGTTCTTC. Protein product: CASSLGHPRDEQFF.

The chain uses TRBV11-1 and TRBJ2-2; 7 positions agree with TRBD2. The V gene's germline CDR1 is SGHAT and CDR2 FQDESV (reference sequence). After removal of 3 bases from V and 7 bases from J, the junction contained 2 bases not matched to a gene. This CDR3 is built from 13 residues. The CDR3 sequence is CASSLGGIGELFF. The CDR3 nucleotides are TGTGCCAGCAGCTTGGGAGGGATCGGGGAGCTGTTTTTT.

The V gene is TRBV20-1, the J gene TRBJ2-5; 10 positions agree with TRBD2. This CDR3 is built from 14 residues. Germline V lookup: CDR1 DFQATT, CDR2 SNEGSKA (reference sequence). The V segment lost 1 base and the J segment 2 bases; nucleotides outside the gene matches: 1. The CDR3 loop is CSARGTSGQETQYF. In DNA, the CDR3 is TGCAGTGCTAGAGGGACTAGCGGACAAGAGACCCAGTACTTC.

In this sample, this clonotype turned up a few times. The CDR3 region has the DNA TGCAGTGCTAGAGACGACTGGGCGGGGACCTACAATGAGCAGTTCTTC. This encodes CSARDDWAGTYNEQFF. The chain carries TRBV20-1 and TRBJ2-1, with D possibly matching TRBD2 (6 bases). CDR3 length: 16 residues. The germline V and J ends were trimmed by 0 bases and 2 bases, with 14 bases remaining between them. The V gene's germline CDR1 is DFQATT and CDR2 SNEGSKA (reference sequence).

The V and J genes are TRBV7-9 and TRBJ2-7; TRBD1 agrees at 9 bases. Germline loops: CDR1 SEHNR, CDR2 FQNEAQ (reference sequence). The CDR3 spans 15 residues. The ends lost 4 bases at V and 0 bases at J; junction bases unmatched: 4. The CDR3 sequence is CASSWGTGLSYEQYF. CDR3 nucleotides: TGTGCCAGCAGCTGGGGGACAGGGCTCTCCTACGAGCAGTACTTC.

The rearrangement joins TRBV6-2 or TRBV6-3 to TRBJ1-1; possibly TRBD1 for D (5 bases). V was pared by 4 bases and J by 1 base, with 13 bases between. CDR1 is MNHEY and CDR2 is SVGEGT in the germline V gene. CDR3 size: 15 residues. The CDR3 here is CASSSPGGWNTEAFF. DNA for the CDR3: TGTGCCAGCAGTTCTCCTGGGGGGTGGAACACTGAAGCTTTCTTT.

This chain joins TRBV9 and TRBJ2-2; TRBD2 is a possible D gene (6 bases). Trimming took off 0 bases at V and 3 bases at J, with 12 bases between the two ends. The CDR3 extends over 16 amino acids. Germline V gene sequence: CDR1 SGDLS, CDR2 YYNGEE. The CDR3 sequence is CASSVAIADYTGELFF. DNA of the CDR3: TGTGCCAGCAGCGTAGCTATAGCGGACTACACCGGGGAGCTGTTTTTT.

This clonotype showed up just once. V gene TRBV11-3 combines with J gene TRBJ2-1; perhaps TRBD2 as D (5 bases). CDR1 is SGHNT, CDR2 YENEEA, per germline. The CDR3 covers 16 residues. Trimming left V 1 base short and J 0 bases short, with 10 bases between. CDR3 nucleotides: TGTGCCAGCAGCTTAGTTGGGAGCAGCTCCTACAATGAGCAGTTCTTC. Translating it yields CASSLVGSSSYNEQFF.

The gene calls are TRBV3-1 and TRBJ2-1; 10 bases align to TRBD1. The CDR3 extends over 14 amino acids. V shed 4 bases, J shed 8 bases, and the junction held 5 bases outside the gene matches. The germline gives CDR1 LGHDT, CDR2 YNNKEL (reference sequence). The CDR3 protein is CASSLGQGWDEQFF. The CDR3 DNA sequence: TGTGCCAGCAGCCTGGGACAGGGGTGGGATGAGCAGTTCTTC.

The V gene is TRBV5-1, the J gene TRBJ2-7, with 8 bases identical to TRBD1. With 0 bases clipped from V and 3 bases from J, the junction kept 8 bases outside the gene matches. CDR3 length: 16 amino acids. Germline loops: CDR1 SGHRS, CDR2 YFSETQ. CDR3 protein: CASSLGLLGQVYEQYF. CDR3 DNA sequence: TGCGCCAGCAGCTTGGGTCTCTTGGGACAGGTCTACGAGCAGTACTTC.

This clonotype was observed a few times. The gene calls are TRBV28 and TRBJ2-7; possibly TRBD2 for D (6 bases). Germline loops: CDR1 MDHEN, CDR2 SYDVKM. This CDR3 spans 14 amino acids. Trimming removed 3 bases from V and 0 bases from J, with 9 bases in between. In nucleotides, the CDR3 is TGTGCCAGCAGTTTGGGGGGACGCTCCTACGAGCAGTACTTC. Amino acid sequence: CASSLGGRSYEQYF.

The rearrangement joins TRBV28 to TRBJ2-1; 8 positions agree with TRBD2. Germline V lookup: CDR1 MDHEN, CDR2 SYDVKM. Trimming removed 10 bases from V and 2 bases from J; junction bases left unmatched: 10. CDR3 length: 15 amino acids. CDR3 coding DNA: TGTGCCAACCTCAACCCCGGGAGGGCCTACAATGAGCAGTTCTTC. Translated, it gives CANLNPGRAYNEQFF.

The chain has TRBV30 and TRBJ2-1; the D is unclear. Germline values: CDR1 GTSNPN, CDR2 SVGIG (reference sequence). Trimming removed 0 bases at V and 0 bases at J, with 9 bases between. The CDR3 sequence is 15 residues long. CDR3 DNA: TGTGCCTGGAGTGTGAAGGATTTCTCCTACAATGAGCAGTTCTTC. Translation: CAWSVKDFSYNEQFF.

This clonotype was observed a few times. CDR3 DNA: TGCAGCGTCCGTTCGGAAACTATGTCCTACAATGAGCAGTTCTTC. Translated, it gives CSVRSETMSYNEQFF. The gene calls are TRBV29-1 and TRBJ2-1; no firm D call. Germline-derived CDR1 and CDR2 are SQVTM and ANQGSEA. This CDR3 comprises 15 residues. V lost 6 bases, J lost 1 base, and 16 bases lay in between.